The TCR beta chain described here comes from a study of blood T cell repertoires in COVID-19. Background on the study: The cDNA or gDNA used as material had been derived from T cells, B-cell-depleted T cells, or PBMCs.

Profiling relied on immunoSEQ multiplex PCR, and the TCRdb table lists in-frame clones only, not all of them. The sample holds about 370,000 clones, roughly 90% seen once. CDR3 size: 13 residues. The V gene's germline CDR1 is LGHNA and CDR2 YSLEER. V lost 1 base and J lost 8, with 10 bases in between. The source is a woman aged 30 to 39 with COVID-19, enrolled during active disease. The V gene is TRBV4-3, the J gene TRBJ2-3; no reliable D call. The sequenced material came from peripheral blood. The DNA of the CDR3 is TGCGCCAGCAGCCAAGGGTCGGTATCTACGCAGTATTTT. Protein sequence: CASSQGSVSTQYF.